This is a list of T cell receptor beta chains from one sample in a study of tumor-infiltrating lymphocytes in oesophageal squamous cell carcinoma. TCRdb reanalysed the PCR reads using MiXCR and keeps one entry per CDR3 protein. This sample has almost 20,000 distinct CDR3 sequences, with 40% found just once. Sample: blood. The origin of the receptors is a male donor with esophageal squamous cell carcinoma. The conserved cysteine and the conserved F or W are not part of the CDR3 here.

TRBV5-3	TRBJ2-6	13	ASSFQGTGANVLT
TRBV6-1	TRBJ2-7	12	ASRTSGNSDEQY
TRBV15	TRBJ2-6	15	ATSRDRTGRGANVLT
TRBV6-1	TRBJ2-3	13	ASSLGQASTDTQY
TRBV12-3/TRBV12-4	TRBJ2-7	9	ASRSTGKQY
TRBV7-3	-	12	ASSPGYPSYEQY
TRBV2	TRBJ2-5	15	ASSGTGTLALQETQY
TRBV27	TRBJ2-3	13	ASSISGVYSDTQY
TRBV4-1	TRBJ1-1	11	ASGRNSDTEAF
TRBV6-6	TRBJ1-6	12	ASSGTVDNSPLH
TRBV6-2/TRBV6-3	-	13	ASSELGTPSYEQY
TRBV3-1	TRBJ2-5	17	ASSQGSTKSLTFRETQY
TRBV7-7	TRBJ2-3	13	ASSPIAGWADTQY
TRBV7-2	TRBJ2-5	13	ASSTHLSQGETQY
TRBV18	TRBJ1-1	14	ASSPFLRDRGSEAF
TRBV18	-	16	ASSPLGREDQSSYEQY
TRBV5-4	TRBJ1-1	12	ASSFHRTGTEAF
TRBV7-3	TRBJ2-7	13	ASSPATGNTGELY
TRBV7-2	-	14	ASSWRGGTEYYEQY
TRBV7-3	TRBJ2-5	11	ASSRHMGETQY
TRBV11-2	-	13	ASSLVPSVYNEQF
TRBV6-1	TRBJ2-1	13	ASSESWEGLNEQF
TRBV7-9	TRBJ2-6	15	ASSPPRRPSGANVLT
TRBV7-3	-	12	ASSLQAGGGEQF
TRBV7-2	TRBJ2-5	11	ASSLGHPETQY
TRBV7-6	TRBJ1-5	13	ASSLASDGNQPQH
TRBV10-1	TRBJ2-3	11	ASSRDTADTQY
TRBV7-3	TRBJ2-7	14	ASSLTLAVSYNEQY
TRBV6-1	TRBJ2-3	12	ASMSLGTTDTQY
TRBV20-1	TRBJ1-4	10	SARVYNEKLF
TRBV11-2	TRBJ2-5	14	ASSLDKTSGRETQY
TRBV7-2	TRBJ1-3	10	ASSLQLNTIY
TRBV7-3	TRBJ2-7	13	ASSATRQENSPLH
TRBV19	TRBJ1-1	10	AVITRNTEAF
TRBV7-3	TRBJ2-1	15	ASSLGGGSPSYNEQF
TRBV7-3	TRBJ2-7	12	ASSLTGESYEQY
TRBV28	TRBJ1-5	10	ASTTPRGPQH
TRBV5-1	-	12	ASSLEGGFYEQY
TRBV19	TRBJ2-2	14	ASSFGTGGNTGELF
TRBV7-6	TRBJ2-3	13	ASSFAFSSTDTQY